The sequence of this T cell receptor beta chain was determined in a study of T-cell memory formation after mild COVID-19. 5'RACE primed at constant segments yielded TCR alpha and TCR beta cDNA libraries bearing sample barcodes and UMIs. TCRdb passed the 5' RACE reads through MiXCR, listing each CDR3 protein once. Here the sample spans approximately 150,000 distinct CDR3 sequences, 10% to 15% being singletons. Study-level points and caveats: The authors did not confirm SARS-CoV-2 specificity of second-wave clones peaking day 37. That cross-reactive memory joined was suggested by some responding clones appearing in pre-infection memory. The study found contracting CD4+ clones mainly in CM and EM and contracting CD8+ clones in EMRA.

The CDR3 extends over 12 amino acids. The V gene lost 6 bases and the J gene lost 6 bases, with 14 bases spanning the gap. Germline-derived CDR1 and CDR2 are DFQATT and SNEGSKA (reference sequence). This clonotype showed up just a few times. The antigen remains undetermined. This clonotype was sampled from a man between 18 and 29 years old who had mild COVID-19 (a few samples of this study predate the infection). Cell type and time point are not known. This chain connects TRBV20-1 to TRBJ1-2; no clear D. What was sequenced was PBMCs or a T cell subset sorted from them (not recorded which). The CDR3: CSAWRVRNGYTF. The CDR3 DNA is TGCAGTGCCTGGCGTGTTAGGAATGGCTACACCTTC.